Shown below are 21 T cell receptor beta chains from a single sample sequenced in a study of T cell responses to AZD1222 COVID-19 vaccine. Profiled with immunoSEQ multiplex PCR; TCRdb holds only in-frame clones, not every one. Among fewer than 50,000 clones listed, roughly 87% were seen once. Sequencing was performed on peripheral blood, taken 28 days after the second AZD1222 dose. The receptors shown here come from an adult who received the AZD1222 COVID-19 vaccine.

The chain employs TRBV30 and TRBJ2-1; D unclear. Trimming left V 4 bases short and J 8 bases short, with 9 bases between. There are 11 residues in the CDR3. The germline V gene encodes CDR1 GTSNPN and CDR2 SVGIG (reference sequence). CDR3 residues: CAWMWVHEQFF. The CDR3 DNA follows: TGTGCCTGGATGTGGGTCCATGAGCAGTTCTTC.

The CDR3 nucleotides read TGTGCCAGCAGCCAGGCCCCGACAGGGACTGGAAACACCATATATTTT. This sequence encodes CASSQAPTGTGNTIYF. V is TRBV4-2 and J is TRBJ1-3, with 7 bases that match TRBD1. V gave up 3 bases and J gave up 2 bases; unmatched junction bases: 7. Germline V gives CDR1 LGHNA, CDR2 YNFKEQ. The CDR3 is 16 amino acids.

The V gene is TRBV24-1, the J gene TRBJ1-2; a weak D match, TRBD1 (5 bases). V was pared by 3 bases and J by 6 bases, with 22 bases between. The CDR3 consists of 17 residues. From germline, CDR1 is KGHDR and CDR2 SFDVKD. CDR3 amino acids: CATSDQGWGLSWNGYTF. The CDR3 coding sequence is TGTGCCACCAGTGATCAGGGCTGGGGTTTATCTTGGAATGGCTACACCTTC.

The DNA for the CDR3 is TGTGCCAGCAGCACTACAGGGGGAGAGGATCAGCCCCAGCATTTT. Translating gives CASSTTGGEDQPQHF. This chain links TRBV9 with TRBJ1-5, with 8 bases matching TRBD1. This CDR3 is 15 amino acids long. J lost 5 bases, V lost 4 bases, and 8 bases had no gene match. The germline V gene encodes CDR1 SGDLS and CDR2 YYNGEE.

The J gene is TRBJ1-5, the V gene TRBV6-2 or TRBV6-3, with D maybe TRBD1 (6 bases). V shed 5 bases and J shed 3 bases, with 17 bases lying between them. Germline V gene sequence: CDR1 MNHEY, CDR2 SVGEGT. The CDR3 totals 16 residues. The CDR3 sequence is CASSPTGGGFNQPQHF. CDR3 nucleotides: TGTGCCAGCAGTCCGACGGGGGGGGGCTTCAATCAGCCCCAGCATTTT.

The chain joins TRBV5-1 to TRBJ1-2; D not certain. V was trimmed by 0 bases and J by 6 bases, leaving 12 bases between them. Germline CDR1 is SGHRS and CDR2 is YFSETQ. The CDR3 is 14 residues long. CDR3 sequence (DNA): TGCGCCAGCAGCTTGGGAGTCGGACGGAATGGCTACACCTTC. It translates to CASSLGVGRNGYTF.

This chain uses TRBV7-2 with TRBJ2-3; D ambiguous. CDR3 length equals 12 residues. Trimming left V 5 bases short and J 3 bases short, with 6 bases between. Germline V gene lookup returns CDR1 SGHTA and CDR2 FQGNSA. The CDR3 loop is CASSPQTDTQYF. The CDR3 region has the DNA TGTGCCAGCAGCCCCCAGACAGATACGCAGTATTTT.

V is TRBV2 and J is TRBJ2-2; D may be TRBD2 (6 bases). V lost 5 bases and J 6 bases, leaving 22 bases between the germline ends. The CDR3 is 17 residues long. Germline-derived CDR1 and CDR2 are SNHLY and FYNNEI. The CDR3 DNA is TGTGCCAGCAGTCCCCTTGGCGGGAACGTTAAGGCCGGGGAGCTGTTTTTT. It yields the protein CASSPLGGNVKAGELFF.

The chain recombines TRBV7-2 with TRBJ2-1; 9 bases are a match to TRBD1. Germline values: CDR1 SGHTA, CDR2 FQGNSA. The CDR3 has 15 amino acids. V lost 1 base and J lost 9; bases outside the gene matches: 7. CDR3 sequence (DNA): TGTGCCAGCAGCTTAGGGGACAGGGAAGGCGGTGAGCAGTTCTTC. Amino acids: CASSLGDREGGEQFF. The complete variable domain, with remaining parts taken from reference TRBV7-2 and TRBJ2-1, reads GAGVSQSPSNKVTEKGKDVELRCDPISGHTALYWYRQSLGQGLEFLIYFQGNSAPDKSGLPSDRFSAERTGGSVSTLTIQRTQQEDSAVYLCASSLGDREGGEQFFGPGTRLTVL.

The chain joins TRBV27 to TRBJ2-1, with TRBD2 identical over 10 bases. Germline V gene sequence: CDR1 MNHEY, CDR2 SMNVEV (reference sequence). The V segment lost 2 bases and the J segment 8 bases; nucleotides outside the gene matches: 9. This CDR3 has 16 residues. The CDR3 sequence: CASSLLQSGGAYEQFF. CDR3 sequence (DNA): TGTGCCAGCAGTTTACTCCAGAGCGGGGGGGCCTATGAGCAGTTCTTC.

The CDR3 loop is CAWSSGSGGQYF. The CDR3 DNA reads as TGTGCCTGGAGCTCCGGATCCGGGGGGCAGTACTTC. This chain joins TRBV30 and TRBJ2-7; maybe TRBD2 (6 bases). This CDR3 is 12 amino acids long. CDR1 GTSNPN and CDR2 SVGIG come from the germline V gene (reference sequence). The ends were cut back, 3 bases at V and 9 bases at J, with 15 bases in the middle.

V gene TRBV19 combines with J gene TRBJ1-5; D may be TRBD1 (6 bases). The CDR3 extends over 15 amino acids. Germline CDR1 is LNHDA and CDR2 is SQIVND (reference sequence). V was cut by 5 bases and J by 1 base, with 12 bases left in between. The CDR3 reads CASSHIDRSNQPQHF. The CDR3 bases are TGTGCCAGTAGTCATATCGACAGGAGCAATCAGCCCCAGCATTTT.

CDR3 nucleotide sequence: TGCGCCAGCAGCTTTGAGGGAGGGCATGGCTACACCTTC. Translated, it gives CASSFEGGHGYTF. The V and J genes are TRBV5-1 and TRBJ1-2, with D unclear. V shed 2 bases and J shed 6 bases, with 11 bases lying between them. The CDR3 consists of 13 residues. In germline, CDR1 is SGHRS, CDR2 YFSETQ.

The genes are TRBV4-2 and TRBJ2-1, with 8 nucleotides matching TRBD2. CDR3 size: 16 residues. Looked up from germline, CDR1 is LGHNA and CDR2 is YNFKEQ. Unmatched junction bases numbered 9, after V lost 0 bases and J lost 8 bases. CDR3 sequence reads: CASSQEVRGEFYEQFF. As DNA, the CDR3 is TGTGCCAGCAGCCAAGAGGTGCGGGGGGAATTTTATGAGCAGTTCTTC.

The CDR3 protein is CATSATGGYGYTF. The CDR3 region has the DNA TGTGCCACCTCGGCCACAGGGGGCTATGGCTACACCTTC. J is TRBJ1-2 and V is TRBV24-1; 8 nucleotides match TRBD1. After removal of 9 bases from V and 4 bases from J, the junction contained 6 bases not matched to a gene. Germline values: CDR1 KGHDR, CDR2 SFDVKD. The length of the CDR3 is 13 residues.

The V gene is TRBV5-4, the J gene TRBJ2-2, with TRBD2 matching over 7 bases. The CDR3 has 15 amino acids. V lost 4 bases, J lost 5 bases, and 8 bases stayed unmatched. Germline V gene sequence: CDR1 SGHNT, CDR2 YYREEE (reference sequence). CDR3 loop: CASSDGGILTGELFF. The CDR3 DNA reads TGTGCCAGCAGCGACGGGGGGATTTTAACCGGGGAGCTGTTTTTT.

This chain joins TRBV6-2 or TRBV6-3 and TRBJ1-1, with 7 bases matching TRBD1. CDR3 length: 16 residues. Germline CDR1 is MNHEY and CDR2 is SVGEGT. With V trimmed by 1 base and J by 2 bases, 7 bases remained unmatched. CDR3 nucleotide sequence: TGTGCCAGCAGTTACTTCACACAGGGGAGAAACACTGAAGCTTTCTTT. It is translated as CASSYFTQGRNTEAFF.

J is TRBJ1-5 and V is TRBV19; TRBD1 agrees at 7 bases. Germline values: CDR1 LNHDA, CDR2 SQIVND (reference sequence). V shed 5 bases and J 6 bases; nucleotides not matched to a gene: 4. This CDR3 spans 13 amino acids. The DNA of the CDR3 is TGTGCCAGTAGTGTGGACAGGATTCAGCCCCAGCATTTT. Protein: CASSVDRIQPQHF.

The gene calls are TRBV6-5 and TRBJ1-1; D unresolved. The length of the CDR3 is 14 residues. V lost 6 bases to trimming and J lost 1 base, with 12 bases between them. Germline values: CDR1 MNHEY, CDR2 SVGAGI. CDR3 bases: TGTGCCAGCAGCCAGGCCCCGGGGAACACTGAAGCTTTCTTT. Protein: CASSQAPGNTEAFF.

The chain carries TRBV7-2 and TRBJ1-2, with D perhaps matching TRBD1 (6 bases). The germline V gene has CDR1 SGHTA and CDR2 FQGNSA. The ends were cut back, 5 bases at V and 5 bases at J, with 18 bases in the middle. CDR3 length: 15 residues. The CDR3 region is CASSPSTGSLYGYTF. In DNA form, the CDR3 reads TGTGCCAGCAGCCCCTCGACAGGATCGCTTTATGGCTACACCTTC.

This clone showed up just a few times. The CDR3 loop is CASSASLNTEAFF. The CDR3 nucleotides are TGTGCCAGCAGCGCCTCCCTGAACACTGAAGCTTTCTTT. This chain joins TRBV6-2 or TRBV6-3 and TRBJ1-1, with unresolved D. V dropped 6 bases and J dropped 0 bases, with 8 bases sitting between them. This CDR3 has 13 amino acids. Germline V CDR1 and CDR2: MNHEY, SVGEGT.